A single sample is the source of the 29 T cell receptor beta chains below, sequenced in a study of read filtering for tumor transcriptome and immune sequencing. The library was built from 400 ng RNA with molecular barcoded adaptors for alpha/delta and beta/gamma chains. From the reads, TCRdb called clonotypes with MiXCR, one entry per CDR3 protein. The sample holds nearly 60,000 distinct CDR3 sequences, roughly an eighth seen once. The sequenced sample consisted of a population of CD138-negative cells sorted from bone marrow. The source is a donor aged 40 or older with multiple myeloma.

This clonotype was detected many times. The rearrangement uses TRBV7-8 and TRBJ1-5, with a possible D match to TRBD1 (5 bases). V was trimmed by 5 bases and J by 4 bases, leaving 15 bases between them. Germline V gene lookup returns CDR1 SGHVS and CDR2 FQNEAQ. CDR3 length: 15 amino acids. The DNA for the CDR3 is TGTGCCAGCAGCCTCCCTGGCAGGGCTAATCAGCCCCAGCATTTT. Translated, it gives CASSLPGRANQPQHF.

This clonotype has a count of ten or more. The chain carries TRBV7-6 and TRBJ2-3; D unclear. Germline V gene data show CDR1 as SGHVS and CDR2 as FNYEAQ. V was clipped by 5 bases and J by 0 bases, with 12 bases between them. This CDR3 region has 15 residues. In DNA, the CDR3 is TGTGCCAGCAGCCAGATTGGTCCTAGCACAGATACGCAGTATTTT. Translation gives CASSQIGPSTDTQYF.

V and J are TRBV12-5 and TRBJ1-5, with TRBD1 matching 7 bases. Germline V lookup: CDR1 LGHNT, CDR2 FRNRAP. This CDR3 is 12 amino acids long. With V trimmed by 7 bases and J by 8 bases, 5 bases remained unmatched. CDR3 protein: CASAAGGEPQHF. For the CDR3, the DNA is TGTGCTAGTGCGGCAGGGGGGGAGCCCCAGCATTTT. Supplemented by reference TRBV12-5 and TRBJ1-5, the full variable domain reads DARVTQTPRHKVTEMGQEVTMRCQPILGHNTVFWYRQTMMQGLELLAYFRNRAPLDDSGMPKDRFSAEMPDATLATLKIQPSEPRDSAVYFCASAAGGEPQHFGDGTRLSIL.

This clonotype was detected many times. In DNA form, the CDR3 reads TGCAGTGCCGTAGAGCGGGGCACAGATACGCAGTATTTT. Amino acid sequence: CSAVERGTDTQYF. The V and J genes are TRBV20-1 and TRBJ2-3, with a weak D call TRBD2 (6 bases). Deletions cut 6 bases from V and 1 base from J, with 11 bases between. This CDR3 is built from 13 residues. The germline V gene has CDR1 DFQATT and CDR2 SNEGSKA (reference sequence).

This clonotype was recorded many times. In DNA form, the CDR3 reads TGTGCCAGCAGTGACATGGGAAACACCGGGGAGCTGTTTTTT. As protein: CASSDMGNTGELFF. The genes are TRBV6-4 and TRBJ2-2; D unresolved. The CDR3 length is 14 residues. Germline V gene sequence: CDR1 MRHNA, CDR2 SNTAGT. V was clipped by 2 bases and J by 2 bases, with 6 bases between them.

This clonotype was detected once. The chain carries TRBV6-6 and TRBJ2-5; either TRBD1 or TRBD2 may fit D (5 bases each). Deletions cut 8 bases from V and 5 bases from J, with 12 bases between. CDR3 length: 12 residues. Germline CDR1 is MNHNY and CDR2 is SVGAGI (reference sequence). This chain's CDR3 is CASRFGAETQYF. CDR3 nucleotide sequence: TGTGCCAGCCGCTTCGGGGCGGAGACCCAGTACTTC.

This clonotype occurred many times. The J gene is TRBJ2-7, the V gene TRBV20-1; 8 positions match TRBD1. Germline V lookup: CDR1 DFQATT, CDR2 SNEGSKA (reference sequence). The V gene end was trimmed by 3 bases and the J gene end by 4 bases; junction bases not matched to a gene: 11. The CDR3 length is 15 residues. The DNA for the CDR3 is TGCAGTGCTAGCAACTACGGGACAGGACAATACGAGCAGTACTTC. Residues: CSASNYGTGQYEQYF.

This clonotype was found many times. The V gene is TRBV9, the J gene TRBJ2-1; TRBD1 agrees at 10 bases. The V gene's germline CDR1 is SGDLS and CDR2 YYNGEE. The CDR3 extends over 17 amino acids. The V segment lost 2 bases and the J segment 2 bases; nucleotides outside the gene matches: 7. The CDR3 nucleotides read TGTGCCAGCAGCGTGGGTGTCGGACAGGGGGCCTACAATGAGCAGTTCTTC. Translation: CASSVGVGQGAYNEQFF. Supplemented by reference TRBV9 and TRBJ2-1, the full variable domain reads DSGVTQTPKHLITATGQRVTLRCSPRSGDLSVYWYQQSLDQGLQFLIQYYNGEERAKGNILERFSAQQFPDLHSELNLSSLELGDSALYFCASSVGVGQGAYNEQFFGPGTRLTVL.

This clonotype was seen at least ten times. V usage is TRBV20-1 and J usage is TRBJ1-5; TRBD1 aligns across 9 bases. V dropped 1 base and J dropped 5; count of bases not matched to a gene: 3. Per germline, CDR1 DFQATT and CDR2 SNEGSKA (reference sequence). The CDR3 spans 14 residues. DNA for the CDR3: TGCAGTGCTAGAGTCAGGACAGGGGATCAGCCCCAGCATTTT. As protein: CSARVRTGDQPQHF.

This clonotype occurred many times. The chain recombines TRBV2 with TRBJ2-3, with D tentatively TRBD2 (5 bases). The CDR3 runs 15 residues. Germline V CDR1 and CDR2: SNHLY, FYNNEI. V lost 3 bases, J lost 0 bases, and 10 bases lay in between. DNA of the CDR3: TGTGCCAGCAGTGATACCGGGAAAAGCACAGATACGCAGTATTTT. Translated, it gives CASSDTGKSTDTQYF.

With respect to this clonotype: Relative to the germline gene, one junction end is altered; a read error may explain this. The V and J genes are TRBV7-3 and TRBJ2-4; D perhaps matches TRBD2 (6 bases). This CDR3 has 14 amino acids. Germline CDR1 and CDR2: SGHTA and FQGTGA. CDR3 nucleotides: TGTGCCAGCTTGACGGGGGACGGTTCTCACATTCTGTACTTC. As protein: CASLTGDGSHILYF.

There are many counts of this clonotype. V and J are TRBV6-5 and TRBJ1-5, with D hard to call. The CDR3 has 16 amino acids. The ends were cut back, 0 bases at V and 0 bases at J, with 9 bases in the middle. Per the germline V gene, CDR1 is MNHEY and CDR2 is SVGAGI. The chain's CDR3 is CASSYSRQHSNQPQHF. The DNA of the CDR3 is TGTGCCAGCAGTTACTCTCGCCAGCATAGCAATCAGCCCCAGCATTTT.

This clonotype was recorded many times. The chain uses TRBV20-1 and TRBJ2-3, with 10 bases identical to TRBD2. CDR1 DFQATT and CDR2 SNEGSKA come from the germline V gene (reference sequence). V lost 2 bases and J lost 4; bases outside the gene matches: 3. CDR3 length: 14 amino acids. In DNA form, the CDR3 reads TGCAGTGCTAGAATGAGCGGGGGGGCAGATACGCAGTATTTT. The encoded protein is CSARMSGGADTQYF.

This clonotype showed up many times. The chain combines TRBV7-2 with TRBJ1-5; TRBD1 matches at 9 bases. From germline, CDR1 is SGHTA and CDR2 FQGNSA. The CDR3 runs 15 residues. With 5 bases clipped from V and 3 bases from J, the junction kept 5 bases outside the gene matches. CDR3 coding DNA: TGTGCCAGCAGCCGGGACAGGGTCCCCAATCAGCCCCAGCATTTT. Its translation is CASSRDRVPNQPQHF. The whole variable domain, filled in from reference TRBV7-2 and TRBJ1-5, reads GAGVSQSPSNKVTEKGKDVELRCDPISGHTALYWYRQSLGQGLEFLIYFQGNSAPDKSGLPSDRFSAERTGGSVSTLTIQRTQQEDSAVYLCASSRDRVPNQPQHFGDGTRLSIL.

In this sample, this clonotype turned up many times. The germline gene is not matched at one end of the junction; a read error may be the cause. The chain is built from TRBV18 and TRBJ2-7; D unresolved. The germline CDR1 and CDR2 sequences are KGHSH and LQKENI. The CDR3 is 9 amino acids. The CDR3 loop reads CASSPVDNF. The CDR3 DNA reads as TGTGCCAGCTCACCTGTCGACAACTTC.

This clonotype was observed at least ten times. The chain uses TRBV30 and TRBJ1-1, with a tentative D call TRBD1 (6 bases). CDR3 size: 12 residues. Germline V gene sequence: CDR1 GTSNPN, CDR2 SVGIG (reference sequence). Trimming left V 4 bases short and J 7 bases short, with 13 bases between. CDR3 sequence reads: CAWMKQGGEAFF. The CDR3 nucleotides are TGTGCCTGGATGAAACAGGGTGGTGAAGCTTTCTTT.

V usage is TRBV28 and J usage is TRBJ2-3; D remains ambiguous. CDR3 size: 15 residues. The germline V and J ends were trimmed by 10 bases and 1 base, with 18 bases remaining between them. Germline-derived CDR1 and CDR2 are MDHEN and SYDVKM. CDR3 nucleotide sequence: TGTGCCACAGCAGATGGCCTCACCGGCACAGATACGCAGTATTTT. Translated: CATADGLTGTDTQYF.

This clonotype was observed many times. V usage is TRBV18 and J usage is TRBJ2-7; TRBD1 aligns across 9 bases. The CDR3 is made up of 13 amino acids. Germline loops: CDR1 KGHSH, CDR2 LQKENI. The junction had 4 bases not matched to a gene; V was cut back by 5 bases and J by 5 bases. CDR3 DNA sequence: TGTGCCAGCTCAACTACAGGGGGCGACGAGCAGTACTTC. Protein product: CASSTTGGDEQYF.

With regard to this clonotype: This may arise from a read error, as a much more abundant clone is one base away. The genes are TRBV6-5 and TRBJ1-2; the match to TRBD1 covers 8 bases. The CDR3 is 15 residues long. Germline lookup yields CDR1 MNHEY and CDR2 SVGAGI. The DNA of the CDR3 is TGTGCCGGCTCGGATGGGGGCAGGGGGCTGGATGGCCACACCTTC. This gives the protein CAGSDGGRGLDGHTF.

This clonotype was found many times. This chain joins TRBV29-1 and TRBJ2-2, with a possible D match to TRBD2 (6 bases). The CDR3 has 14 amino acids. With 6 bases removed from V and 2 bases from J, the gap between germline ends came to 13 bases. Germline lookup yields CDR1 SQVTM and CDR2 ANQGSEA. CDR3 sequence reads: CSVKAGSNTGELFF. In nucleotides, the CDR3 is TGCAGCGTCAAGGCGGGGAGCAACACCGGGGAGCTGTTTTTT.

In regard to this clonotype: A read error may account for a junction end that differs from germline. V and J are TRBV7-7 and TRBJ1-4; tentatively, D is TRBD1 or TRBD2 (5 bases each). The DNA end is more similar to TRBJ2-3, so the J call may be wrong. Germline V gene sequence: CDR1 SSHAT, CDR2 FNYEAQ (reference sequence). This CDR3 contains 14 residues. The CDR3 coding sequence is TGTGCTAGCAGCTTGGGACCCTCGCTAGACGCGCAGTATTTT. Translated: CASSLGPSLDAQYF.

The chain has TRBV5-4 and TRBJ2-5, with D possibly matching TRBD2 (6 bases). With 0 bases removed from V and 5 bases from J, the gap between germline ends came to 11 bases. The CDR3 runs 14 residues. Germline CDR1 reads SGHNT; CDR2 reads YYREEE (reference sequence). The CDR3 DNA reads TGTGCCAGCAGCTTGGTAGCAGGGAGGGAGACCCAGTACTTC. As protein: CASSLVAGRETQYF.

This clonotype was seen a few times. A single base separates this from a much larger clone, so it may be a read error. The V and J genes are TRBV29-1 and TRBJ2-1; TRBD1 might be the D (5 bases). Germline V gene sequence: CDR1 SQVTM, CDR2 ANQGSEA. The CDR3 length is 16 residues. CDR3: CSVEDPRVRLDNEQLF. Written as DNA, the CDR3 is TGCAGCGTTGAAGATCCCAGGGTAAGGTTGGACAATGAGCAGCTCTTC.

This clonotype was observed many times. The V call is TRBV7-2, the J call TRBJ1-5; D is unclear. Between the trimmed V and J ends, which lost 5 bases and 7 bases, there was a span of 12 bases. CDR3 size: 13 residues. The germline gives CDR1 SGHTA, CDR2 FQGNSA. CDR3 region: CASSVSRLQPQHF. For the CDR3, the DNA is TGTGCCAGCAGCGTTAGCAGGTTGCAGCCCCAGCATTTT.

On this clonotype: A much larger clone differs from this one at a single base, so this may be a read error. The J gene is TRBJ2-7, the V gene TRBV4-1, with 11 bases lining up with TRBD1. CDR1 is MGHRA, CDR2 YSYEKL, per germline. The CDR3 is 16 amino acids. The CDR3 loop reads CASSPSRDRGSYGQYF. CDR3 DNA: TGCGCCAGCAGCCCAAGCCGGGACAGGGGGTCATACGGGCAGTACTTC.

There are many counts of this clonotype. The CDR3 sequence: CASSPSGSNQPQHF. CDR3 DNA sequence: TGTGCCAGCTCACCATCAGGTTCCAATCAGCCCCAGCATTTT. The chain combines TRBV18 with TRBJ1-5; D call uncertain. CDR3 length equals 14 residues. The V gene's germline CDR1 is KGHSH and CDR2 LQKENI. V was cut by 2 bases and J by 3 bases, with 8 bases left in between.

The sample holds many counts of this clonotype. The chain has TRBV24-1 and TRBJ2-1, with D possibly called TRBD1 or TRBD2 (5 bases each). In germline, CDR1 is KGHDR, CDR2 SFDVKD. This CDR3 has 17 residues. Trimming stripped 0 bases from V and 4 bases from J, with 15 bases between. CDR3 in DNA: TGTGCCACCAGTGATTTGCGTGGGGGTGACAAATACAATGAGCAGTTCTTC. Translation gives CATSDLRGGDKYNEQFF.

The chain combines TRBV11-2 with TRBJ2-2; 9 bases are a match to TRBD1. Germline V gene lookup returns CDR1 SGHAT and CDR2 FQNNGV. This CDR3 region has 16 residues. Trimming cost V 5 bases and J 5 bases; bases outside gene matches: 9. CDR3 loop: CASSRVQGARTGELFF. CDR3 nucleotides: TGTGCCAGCAGCCGAGTACAGGGGGCGCGAACCGGGGAGCTGTTTTTT.

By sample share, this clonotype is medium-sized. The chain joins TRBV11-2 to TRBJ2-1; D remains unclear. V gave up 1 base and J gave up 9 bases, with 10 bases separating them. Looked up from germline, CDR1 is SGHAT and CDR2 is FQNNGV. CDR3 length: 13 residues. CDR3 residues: CASSLGAPVEQFF. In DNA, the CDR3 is TGTGCCAGCAGCTTAGGGGCGCCCGTTGAGCAGTTCTTC.